This T cell receptor beta chain was captured by sequencing in a study of cytomegalovirus exposure and HLA in healthy donors (dated by TCRdb to about 2017). Broadly, across the study: In an earlier analysis of some 550 of the donors, about 270 Gb of sequence data and approximately 120 million unique TCR beta sequences from 150 million to 200 million T cells were reported. An early release that covered fewer than 800 HLA-typed donors contained about 300 gigabases of sequencing data and 85 million to 100 million unique TCR sequences. Of the roughly 400 genotyped donors, over 65% fell in the genetic ancestry cluster associated with self-reported Caucasian donors. The study aimed to test whether signatures of past pathogen exposure could be identified by cataloging public T cell receptors. Using immunosequencing, the study profiled T cell repertoires from 666 subjects and related those repertoires to cytomegalovirus serostatus. Besides the first cohort of 550 to 750 subjects, a separate validation cohort made up of 120 different subjects was used. To predict cytomegalovirus infection status, the study brought together high-throughput TCR immunosequencing, statistical association of individual TCRs with disease status, and machine learning. A later analysis re-examined previously published TCR beta repertoires from about 700 donors and added high-resolution HLA genotyping to investigate patterns of TCR occurrence. In the later analysis, no new phenotypic data were used to find candidate immune exposures; instead, reliance was placed on TCR beta sequences and their occurrence across donors. To decide whether each TCR beta V gene segment behaved as functional or pseudogenic, an earlier analysis of some 600 of the donors relied on high-throughput TCR beta sequencing. Donor age, sex, ethnicity and CMV serostatus were compiled together with the repertoire data. A later genetic analysis took genome-wide SNP genotypes for about three fifths of the 666 donors and used that subset as a discovery cohort. All discovery cohort repertoires had been generated using a single sequencing platform. Both class I and class II loci were covered by HLA typing, at four-digit resolution. The number of typed donors differed by locus: about 629-640 for A, B, C, DRB1 and DQB1; 522 for DQA1; 606 for DPA1; and 400 to 480 for DPB1. Four or five DR-DQ haplotypes were treated as single units for association and clustering because of strong linkage in the cohort. Across approximately 400 genotyped donors of the cohort, an average of roughly 230,000 unique TCR beta nucleotide sequences per donor were sequenced, and 15% to 20% of those sequences were non-productive. Broad study findings and their caveats: A later analysis found that TCR association rates varied across HLA loci, with DRB1 alleles showing the most associated TCRs and HLA-C alleles the fewest. Roughly uniform sequencing depth across donors was assumed in presence/absence analyses, although this assumption may not hold. Cytomegalovirus status was reported to be diagnosed by the classifier with high specificity and sensitivity in both the original and validation cohorts. Because HLA typing was missing for some donors at each locus, association tests included only the typed subset. Assigning TCR associations to individual alleles was difficult when HLA alleles, especially DR and DQ, strongly co-occurred. Linkage disequilibrium might explain the correlated functional status among segregating V segments, but an unknown experimental factor could not be excluded. A cluster of highly shared sequence variants was judged likely to be a technical artifact of the sequencing pipeline. A few of the identified cytomegalovirus-associated TCR beta chains were confirmed in vitro to be specific for cytomegalovirus antigens. According to the authors, the approach could potentially be generalized to other disease states and immunological phenotypes. In an earlier analysis of approximately 590 of the donors, most TCR beta V segments appeared in productive rearrangements about 87% or about 30% of the time, broadly matching IMGT annotations. In the study, 150 to 200 TCR beta chains were listed as associated with cytomegalovirus. A further reported finding was that TCR beta sequences accurately predicted the HLA-A and HLA-B alleles for most subjects in the first cohort. Because counts were too low, more than 15 rarely observed V segments, including chromosome 9 orphons, were excluded from the earlier analysis of 587 of the donors. Some IMGT-functional V segments, including TRBV6-2 and TRBV6-3, could not be distinguished by the 87-base-pair reads and were therefore excluded. A later analysis reported that several top co-occurrence clusters appeared linked to parvovirus B19, influenza, CMV and Epstein-Barr virus. Compared with equally common non-associated chains, HLA-associated TCR beta chains in a later analysis were more clonally expanded and had lower generation probabilities. Specific HLA alleles were associated with roughly 16,000 TCR beta sequences at a false discovery rate of 0.05 in a later analysis. Most TCR sequences were observed very rarely across donors, whereas some public TCRs were present in many individuals. The cohort was sequenced for TCR beta chains only, and without alpha or paired-chain data the features that could be detected were limited. Immune exposure information for the cohort was limited to CMV serostatus. In a later genetic analysis, fewer N-insertions in productive TCRs were reported among donors in an Asian-associated ancestry cluster than the roughly 700-donor mean. A later genetic analysis associated a missense DCLRE1C variant with V-gene and J-gene trimming of TCR beta chains, and an independent cohort replicated the association. Most CMV-associated TCR beta chains appeared to be HLA-restricted in a later analysis, and the HLA associations seemed to be driven largely by CMV exposure.

CDR1 and CDR2, per the germline V gene, are MGHDK and SYGVNS. The CDR3 runs 15 amino acids, cysteine and phenylalanine included. Only the CDR3 DNA stays, 45 bases, in frame from base 1. The germline ends are 10 bases apart after V is trimmed by 4 bases and J by 0 bases. This clone was recorded once. There is no known antigen for this receptor. No much larger clone exists at a distance of one base, and base qualities are not known. The cohort comprised around 700 healthy bone marrow donors. Cohort members were all nominally healthy when sampled, although unrecorded immune exposures were likely present. The donor tested CMV seropositive, placing the donor among the roughly 300 seropositive members of the cohort. A peripheral blood sample was collected from each donor, and TCR beta sequencing was performed on peripheral blood mononuclear cells. Genomic DNA was extracted from the blood cell samples with the Qiagen DNeasy Blood Extraction Kit.

The library relied on the immunoSEQ multiplex PCR assay. For the multiplex PCR, a mixture combining 60 forward primers for TCR Vbeta segments and 13 reverse primers for TCR Jbeta segments was used. Amplification of the CDR3 region of rearranged TCR beta genes was performed with a multiplex PCR assay on genomic DNA. Amplified TCR beta libraries were sequenced as 87-base-pair reads on the Illumina HiSeq System. Processing in the source paper ran as follows. A later analysis tallied 75 million to 95 million unique TCR beta chains across the approximately 670 repertoires, and about 10 million of those chains were shared by two or more donors. To remove PCR and sequencing errors, raw reads were error-corrected and collapsed into unique sequences using a nearest-neighbor algorithm that merged closely related sequences. V, D and J gene segments were assigned by aligning CDR3 sequences to IMGT reference sequences. For a sequence to be retained, a match of at least six nucleotides to both a V gene segment and a J gene segment was required. A rearrangement counted as productive if the CDR3 had no stop codons and remained in frame with V and J, and every other rearrangement counted as non-productive. Following IMGT convention, CDR3 was defined as the stretch from the second conserved V-encoded cysteine up to the conserved J-encoded phenylalanine. Sequences without an unambiguous match to a single V gene segment were excluded from the earlier analysis of a few hundred of the donors. In an earlier analysis of some 590 of the donors, a V segment was called functional when productive rearrangements were above 56.7%, and segregating when the standard deviation between donors exceeded 5%. A statistical classification framework was built to diagnose cytomegalovirus status from the catalog of TCR beta chain sequences. V and J gene assignment, in a later analysis, came from comparing TCR nucleotide sequences with IMGT/GENE-DB human TR gene sequences. Using the TCRdist pipeline, a later analysis assigned CDR3 sequences along with most-parsimonious VDJ recombination scenarios. In a later analysis, every TCR beta chain was defined by the combination of its CDR3 amino acid sequence and its V-gene family, and reads without a unique V-gene family were dropped. A later analysis removed 450 to 600 highly shared, low-generation-probability nucleotide sequences to deal with suspected cross-contamination and a sequencing artifact. In a later analysis, a clonal expansion index for each public chain was calculated from normalized within-repertoire ranks of inferred template counts. A later analysis computed generation probabilities with a VDJ recombination model fitted to out-of-frame rearrangements, and checked the results against IGoR. In a later analysis, hypergeometric tests were used to score TCR-TCR, TCR-HLA and TCR-CMV co-occurrence, with a repertoire-size bias correction applied to TCR pairs. A later analysis estimated false discovery rates by permuting HLA or CMV assignments 20 times. In a later analysis, co-occurring TCRs were grouped using DBSCAN, with TCRdist sequence similarity added in when clustering inside HLA-allele-positive subsets. Repertoires with fewer than 30,000 or more than 120,000 public chains, plus five repertoires with anomalous nucleotide sharing, were excluded from co-occurrence clustering. TCRdb re-hosts the immuneACCESS table, in-frame sequences only. Its copies lack some clones; in the studies checked, an unresolved V gene accounts for under half of them, and the cause for the rest is not known. V, J and clone size derive from that table, while D and trimming were established from the DNA sequence. The sample includes some 150,000 clones, with roughly four fifths observed a single time. Together, the top ten hold around 3% of the sample.

Sequences were obtained from PBMCs. The sequence was collected from a man aged 18 to 35 in good health and CMV-seropositive. The chain employs TRBV25-1 and TRBJ1-3; there is no confident call for the D gene. The DNA is as follows: TGTGCCAGCAGTGTCGCTGCACTCTCTGGAAACACCATATATTTT. Its product reads: CASSVAALSGNTIYF.